This entry features one TCR beta chain sequence. Antigen specificity is unknown. With 5 bases removed from V and 2 bases from J, the gap between germline ends came to 6 bases. The CDR3 has 12 residues. CDR1 and CDR2 (germline): SGHTA, FQGTGA. Profiling relied on immunoSEQ multiplex PCR, and the TCRdb table lists in-frame clones only, not all of them. The repertoire holds nearly 45,000 clones, around nine tenths seen once, with roughly 4.5% in the top ten. These data are taken from a study of graft-versus-host responses after intestinal transplantation. Across the whole study: Anti-thymocyte globulin induction was given to all recipients, followed by tacrolimus and steroids for approximately three years. Overall study findings and caveats: When patients had graft-donor T cell macrochimerism, their allografts held high graft-versus-host to host-versus-graft clonal ratios. Marrow from the recipient contained GvH clones, some of which had appeared first in ileum or blood. Circulating GvH clones peaking coincided with falling HvG clones soon after transplant.

This TCR was recovered from a human patient who received an intestinal transplant, so some T cells may come from the graft donor. The material sequenced was PBMCs, taken 524 days after transplant. The genes are TRBV7-3 and TRBJ2-5; D is ambiguous. In DNA form, the CDR3 reads TGTGCCAGCAGCCAAAATCAAGAGACCCAGTACTTC. Translation: CASSQNQETQYF.